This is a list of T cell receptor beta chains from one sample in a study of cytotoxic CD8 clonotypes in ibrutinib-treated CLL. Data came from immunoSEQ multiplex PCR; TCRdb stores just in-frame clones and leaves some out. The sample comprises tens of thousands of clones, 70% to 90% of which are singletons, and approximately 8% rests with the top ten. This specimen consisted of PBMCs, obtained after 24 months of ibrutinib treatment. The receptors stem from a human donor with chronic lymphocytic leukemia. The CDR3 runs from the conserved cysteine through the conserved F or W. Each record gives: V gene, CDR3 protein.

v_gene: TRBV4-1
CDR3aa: CASSQVLGMDYGYTF

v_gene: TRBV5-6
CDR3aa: CASSLGHYGYTF

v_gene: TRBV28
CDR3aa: CAGARTGKMETQYF

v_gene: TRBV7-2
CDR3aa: CASSPPGAFYGYTF

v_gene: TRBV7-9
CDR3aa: CASSAGGDEQFF

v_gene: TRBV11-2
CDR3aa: CASSSRVDEQYF

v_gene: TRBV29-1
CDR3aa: CSVLANYEQYF

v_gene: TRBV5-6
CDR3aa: CASSSGSQETQYF

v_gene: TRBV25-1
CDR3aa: CATKAQETYNSPLHF

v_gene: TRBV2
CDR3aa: CASSPSSGNTIYF

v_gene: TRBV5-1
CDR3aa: CASRPVREETQYF